This T cell receptor beta chain came from a study of blood T cell repertoires in COVID-19. Sequencing was performed with immunoSEQ multiplex PCR; in TCRdb, only in-frame clones are kept and a portion is missing. The sample consists of approximately 240,000 clones, more than 60% of them appearing once. CDR1 and CDR2 from the germline V gene are SGHTA and FQGNSA. The V and J ends lost 5 bases and 3 bases respectively, with 15 bases between them. CDR3 length: 15 residues. Sequenced material: peripheral blood. The genes are TRBV7-2 and TRBJ2-3; perhaps TRBD1 as D (5 bases). This receptor was taken from a middle-aged woman with active or convalescent COVID-19. The chain's CDR3 is CASSPSRARTDTQYF. In DNA form, the CDR3 reads TGTGCCAGCAGCCCCTCCAGGGCTCGGACAGATACGCAGTATTTT.